Described below is a single T cell receptor (beta chain) sequence and its context. The antigen is undetermined. The record originates from a study of T cells in Graves' hyperthyroidism and ophthalmopathy. Amplification yielded TCR beta CDR3 regions, with RNA transcripts as the source. HTBI primers were used for first-round RT-PCR of the TCR CDR3. TCRdb called the multiplex PCR reads again in MiXCR, with one record for every CDR3 protein. The sample lists under 350,000 distinct CDR3 sequences, 15% to 20% occurring once. Graves' hyperthyroidism qualified as stable when ophthalmopathy did not progress within 18 months. Uncontrolled infection, other autoimmune disease, pregnancy or lactation barred patients from enrollment. Findings and caveats of the study: From stable hyperthyroidism, ophthalmopathy was separated by a 13 V-J model.

Material for sequencing was blood. The receptor was isolated from a woman aged 45-65 years with Graves' hyperthyroidism.

This chain's CDR3 is CASSVDGDTEAFF. The DNA for the CDR3 is TGTGCCAGCAGCGTGGATGGGGACACTGAAGCTTTCTTT. This sequence joins TRBV9 and TRBJ1-1; D gene uncertain. The CDR3 length is 13 residues. Germline V gene data show CDR1 as SGDLS and CDR2 as YYNGEE. Between the trimmed V and J ends, which lost 2 bases and 3 bases, there was a span of 8 bases. Full variable domain (rest looked up from reference TRBV9 and TRBJ1-1): DSGVTQTPKHLITATGQRVTLRCSPRSGDLSVYWYQQSLDQGLQFLIQYYNGEERAKGNILERFSAQQFPDLHSELNLSSLELGDSALYFCASSVDGDTEAFFGQGTRLTVV.